This note documents a single T cell receptor beta chain sequence. Antigen specificity is unknown. This sample is part of a study of T cell responses to AZD1222 COVID-19 vaccine. Study-level points and caveats: The donors showed a predominance of white British ancestry and of females, with possible underestimation of clonal diversity. Sampled repertoires all dated from after the peak T cell response.

TCRdb keeps only in-frame clones here, not all; method: immunoSEQ multiplex PCR. This sample has 95,000 to 110,000 clones, with roughly 90% found just once. V trimming: 4 bases; J trimming: 3 bases; junction bases outside the gene matches: 5. This CDR3 is 15 amino acids long. Germline CDR1 reads MNHEY; CDR2 reads SVGEGT. The V call is TRBV6-2 or TRBV6-3, the J call TRBJ2-3; 9 bases line up with TRBD2. Material: peripheral blood, obtained on day 0 of AZD1222 vaccination. This receptor was taken from an adult in good health. CDR3 protein: CASSSPSGRTDTQYF. The DNA for the CDR3 is TGTGCCAGCAGTTCCCCCAGCGGGAGGACAGATACGCAGTATTTT.